Here is one T cell receptor (beta chain) with its context. Antigen: not known. Treatment of the sample: approximately nine-day PBMC culture with coronavirus spike peptide pools or control peptides (ViraFEST assay). The CDR3 is made up of 16 amino acids. Between the trimmed V and J ends, which lost 4 bases and 1 base, there was a span of 14 bases. The Oncomine TCR Beta short-read assay generated sequence data from the DNA of cultured CD4+ T cells. MiXCR, applied by TCRdb to the PCR reads, yields one record per CDR3 protein. The data contain 15,000 to 20,000 distinct CDR3 sequences, 45% to 65% of them singletons. This entry belongs to a study of vaccination and CD4 T cells after COVID-19. For the study at large: Two doses of either BNT162b2 or mRNA-1273 vaccine were given to participants. Sampling that followed vaccination took place a median approximately 70 days after dose two, within a range of 14 to 241. Study-wide results and caveats: A median of 86.3% of reactive clones, in convalescent patients, became evident only post-vaccination. A nonsignificant rise from about 20 to 38 was seen in the median number of SARS-CoV-2-reactive clonotypes.

The chain couples TRBV12-3 or TRBV12-4 to TRBJ1-5; TRBD1 might be the D (5 bases). The source material was CD4+ T cells from blood, cultured in vitro. This sequence was found in a human donor who had recovered from COVID-19. The CDR3 protein is CASSSDSAGSNQPQHF. CDR3 sequence (DNA): TGTGCCAGCAGTTCCGACTCAGCAGGGAGCAATCAGCCCCAGCATTTT.